The 25 T cell receptor beta chains below were found in one sample sequenced in a study of T cell responses to AZD1222 COVID-19 vaccine. Measured with immunoSEQ multiplex PCR; TCRdb has only the in-frame clones, and not every one. Of fewer than 90,000 clones listed, around nine tenths are singletons. Material: peripheral blood, obtained 28 days after the second AZD1222 dose. The receptors here all came from an adult who received the AZD1222 COVID-19 vaccine.

V gene TRBV6-2 or TRBV6-3 combines with J gene TRBJ2-3, with TRBD1 matching over 9 bases. V shed 4 bases, J shed 2 bases, and the junction held 7 bases outside the gene matches. Germline CDR1 reads MNHEY; CDR2 reads SVGEGT. The CDR3 contains 16 residues. The CDR3 nucleotides are TGTGCCAGCAGTTTCCACAGGGGGCGAGCCACAGATACGCAGTATTTT. This gives the protein CASSFHRGRATDTQYF.

This clone was seen a single time. The chain employs TRBV7-2 and TRBJ2-7, with D possibly being TRBD2 (7 bases). V lost 1 base and J 5 bases, leaving 15 bases between the germline ends. The CDR3 is 15 residues long. Germline V gives CDR1 SGHTA, CDR2 FQGNSA. CDR3 residues: CASSLVRGAAHEQYF. In DNA form, the CDR3 reads TGTGCCAGCAGCTTAGTACGGGGGGCCGCCCACGAGCAGTACTTC. Variable domain in full (rest from reference TRBV7-2 and TRBJ2-7): GAGVSQSPSNKVTEKGKDVELRCDPISGHTALYWYRQSLGQGLEFLIYFQGNSAPDKSGLPSDRFSAERTGGSVSTLTIQRTQQEDSAVYLCASSLVRGAAHEQYFGPGTRLTVT.

V is TRBV23-1 and J is TRBJ1-1, with 7 bases matching TRBD1. TRBV23-1 falls under the ORF class, with uncertain function. V was clipped by 8 bases and J by 10 bases; unmatched bases: 4. The CDR3 length is 10 residues. The CDR3 DNA is TGCGCCAGCTGTACAGGGGTAGCTTTCTTT. The encoded protein is CASCTGVAFF.

The DNA for the CDR3 is TGTGCCAGCAGTATAGTTTCTGGGGCCAACGTCCTGACTTTC. It translates to CASSIVSGANVLTF. The J gene is TRBJ2-6, the V gene TRBV6-4; D is ambiguous. The CDR3 runs 14 residues. Trimming removed 5 bases at V and 1 base at J, with 6 bases between. Germline V gene sequence: CDR1 MRHNA, CDR2 SNTAGT.

The V and J genes are TRBV19 and TRBJ2-7, with 9 bases that match TRBD2. The CDR3 consists of 15 residues. Losses at the gene ends were 3 bases for V and 2 bases for J; bases not matched to a gene: 5. Germline V gene data show CDR1 as LNHDA and CDR2 as SQIVND (reference sequence). In nucleotides, the CDR3 is TGTGCCAGTAGTATCAGAGCGGGAGGTGCCTACGAGCAGTACTTC. The encoded protein is CASSIRAGGAYEQYF.

The chain is built from TRBV29-1 and TRBJ2-7; D not resolved. The CDR3 totals 15 residues. The V gene's germline CDR1 is SQVTM and CDR2 ANQGSEA. The ends were cut back, 7 bases at V and 5 bases at J, with 24 bases in the middle. The CDR3 loop reads CSALFLSKARNEQYF. The CDR3 DNA reads TGCAGCGCCCTATTTTTATCAAAAGCCCGTAACGAGCAGTACTTC.

The chain couples TRBV7-8 to TRBJ2-1, with D perhaps matching TRBD2 (6 bases). CDR1 is SGHVS and CDR2 is FQNEAQ in the germline V gene. Trimming stripped 4 bases from V and 6 bases from J, with 13 bases between. The CDR3 length is 14 residues. The CDR3 region has the DNA TGTGCCAGCAGCTACGGGACTCCGCCCAATGAGCAGTTCTTC. It translates to CASSYGTPPNEQFF. The variable domain in full, with the rest retrieved from reference TRBV7-8 and TRBJ2-1, is GAGVSQSPRYKVAKRGQDVALRCDPISGHVSLFWYQQALGQGPEFLTYFQNEAQLDKSGLPSDRFFAERPEGSVSTLKIQRTQQEDSAVYLCASSYGTPPNEQFFGPGTRLTVL.

The chain recombines TRBV10-1 with TRBJ1-5; the D gene is possibly TRBD1 (6 bases). The CDR3 sequence is 15 residues long. CDR1 is WNHNN and CDR2 is SYGVQD in the germline V gene (reference sequence). V gave up 9 bases and J gave up 4 bases, with 19 bases separating them. The CDR3 is CARRGGAGPNQPQHF. The CDR3 nucleotides read TGCGCCAGACGTGGGGGGGCAGGTCCTAATCAGCCCCAGCATTTT.

The J gene is TRBJ2-4, the V gene TRBV2; D gene uncertain. Trimming removed 4 bases from V and 7 bases from J, with 11 bases in between. This CDR3 contains 13 residues. Germline V gene lookup returns CDR1 SNHLY and CDR2 FYNNEI. The CDR3 nucleotides are TGTGCCAGCAGTGTTGAACAAGCCAACATTCAGTACTTC. Translated, it gives CASSVEQANIQYF.

Here the CDR3 DNA reads TGTGCCAGCAGTGATGACAGGGCAGAAGAGACCCAGTACTTC. It codes for CASSDDRAEETQYF. The chain carries TRBV2 and TRBJ2-5; TRBD1 agrees at 7 bases. The CDR3 covers 14 residues. From germline, CDR1 is SNHLY and CDR2 FYNNEI. With V trimmed by 3 bases and J by 3 bases, 4 bases remained unmatched.

The chain has TRBV5-1 and TRBJ2-3; D gene unclear. The germline CDR1 and CDR2 sequences are SGHRS and YFSETQ. This CDR3 is built from 15 residues. V lost 4 bases and J 0 bases, leaving 12 bases between the germline ends. The CDR3 sequence: CASSVSAASTDTQYF. CDR3 in DNA: TGCGCCAGCAGCGTTTCCGCAGCGAGCACAGATACGCAGTATTTT.

The chain has TRBV7-8 and TRBJ2-1, with D perhaps TRBD2 (6 bases). V dropped 6 bases and J dropped 0 bases, with 24 bases sitting between them. CDR1 is SGHVS, CDR2 FQNEAQ, per germline. The CDR3 contains 19 residues. The CDR3 protein is CASSRSLEIAESSYNEQFF. In nucleotides, the CDR3 is TGTGCCAGCAGTCGAAGCTTAGAGATAGCGGAGAGCTCCTACAATGAGCAGTTCTTC.

This rearrangement joins TRBV24-1 to TRBJ1-2; 9 bases agree with TRBD1. Germline V gene sequence: CDR1 KGHDR, CDR2 SFDVKD. The CDR3 loop spans 13 amino acids. The trim removed 4 bases at V and 7 bases at J, leaving 3 bases unmatched. CDR3 coding DNA: TGTGCCACCAGTGACTACAGGGGGCCTGGCTACACCTTC. It specifies CATSDYRGPGYTF.

The chain carries TRBV27 and TRBJ2-5, with 10 bases matching TRBD1. V trimming: 6 bases; J trimming: 3 bases; junction bases outside the gene matches: 7. Germline-derived CDR1 and CDR2 are MNHEY and SMNVEV (reference sequence). The length of the CDR3 is 15 residues. The CDR3, as DNA: TGTGCCAGCAGCGGGACAGGGGCCGGCGAAGAGACCCAGTACTTC. The encoded protein is CASSGTGAGEETQYF.

V gene TRBV6-2 or TRBV6-3 combines with J gene TRBJ2-7; D not resolved. With 2 bases removed from V and 7 bases from J, the gap between germline ends came to 15 bases. Per germline, CDR1 MNHEY and CDR2 SVGEGT. This CDR3 has 14 amino acids. CDR3 sequence (DNA): TGTGCCAGCAGTTACGAAGACGCTTGGCAAGAGCAGTACTTC. It specifies CASSYEDAWQEQYF.

This sequence joins TRBV19 and TRBJ2-2; 8 nucleotides agree with TRBD2. With 10 bases clipped from V and 1 base from J, the junction kept 14 bases outside the gene matches. Germline CDR1 reads LNHDA; CDR2 reads SQIVND (reference sequence). The CDR3 consists of 17 residues. CDR3 nucleotides: TGTGCCACATGTTGGACAGCGGGAGTTATGAACACCGGGGAGCTGTTTTTT. Translated, it gives CATCWTAGVMNTGELFF.

This rearrangement joins TRBV30 to TRBJ1-1; D possibly corresponds to TRBD1 (5 bases). Between the trimmed V and J ends, which lost 1 base and 1 base, there was a span of 10 bases. There are 14 residues in the CDR3. Germline CDR1 GTSNPN, CDR2 SVGIG (reference sequence). CDR3 bases: TGTGCCTGGAGTGGGTACAGGAGGAACACTGAAGCTTTCTTT. Translated: CAWSGYRRNTEAFF. Together with reference TRBV30 and TRBJ1-1, the CDR3 gives the full variable domain: SQTIHQWPATLVQPVGSPLSLECTVEGTSNPNLYWYRQAAGRGLQLLFYSVGIGQISSEVPQNLSASRPQDRQFILSSKKLLLSDSGFYLCAWSGYRRNTEAFFGQGTRLTVV.

The J gene is TRBJ2-6, the V gene TRBV6-5, with no clear D. V shed 7 bases and J shed 3 bases, with 7 bases lying between them. Germline CDR1 reads MNHEY; CDR2 reads SVGAGI. The CDR3 covers 13 residues. The CDR3, as DNA: TGTGCCAGCATGTCCGTTGGGGCCAACGTCCTGACTTTC. Translation gives CASMSVGANVLTF.

In its sample, this clone was seen a few times. A much larger clone is a single base away; this may be a read error. This chain links TRBV6-2 or TRBV6-3 with TRBJ2-6; unclear D gene. The CDR3 consists of 14 residues. The V end was cut by 2 bases, the J end by 0 bases, with 2 bases between. Germline V gene sequence: CDR1 MNHEY, CDR2 SVGEGT. The CDR3: CASSYNSGANVLTF. The DNA of the CDR3 is TGTGCCAGCAGTTACAACTCTGGGGCCAACGTCCTGACTTTC.

The CDR3 spells CASSRDRKYEAFF. CDR3 nucleotides: TGTGCCAGTAGTAGGGATAGGAAATATGAAGCTTTCTTT. This rearrangement joins TRBV19 to TRBJ1-1, with D unresolved. CDR1 LNHDA and CDR2 SQIVND come from the germline V gene (reference sequence). V was shortened by 4 bases and J by 7 bases, with 13 bases between the two germline ends. CDR3 size: 13 residues.

This sequence joins TRBV19 and TRBJ1-4; 7 nucleotides match TRBD1. V lost 4 bases, J lost 7 bases, and 6 bases stayed unmatched. The CDR3 runs to 14 residues. Germline V CDR1 and CDR2: LNHDA, SQIVND (reference sequence). The CDR3, as DNA: TGTGCCAGTAGTACGACAGGGAGGAGTGAAAAACTGTTTTTT. This codes for CASSTTGRSEKLFF.

This chain joins TRBV19 and TRBJ2-7; 8 nucleotides line up with TRBD1. The length of the CDR3 is 13 residues. The germline CDR1 and CDR2 sequences are LNHDA and SQIVND (reference sequence). J gave up 3 bases and V 5 bases, and 3 bases lay outside the gene matches. In nucleotides, the CDR3 is TGTGCCAGTAGTTGGACAGGGAACTACGAGCAGTACTTC. The encoded protein is CASSWTGNYEQYF.

This clone has a single count. The V gene is TRBV10-2, the J gene TRBJ2-7; TRBD2 aligns across 15 bases. With V trimmed by 7 bases and J by 5 bases, 15 bases remained unmatched. From germline, CDR1 is WSHSY and CDR2 SAAADI. The CDR3 has 18 amino acids. CDR3 nucleotide sequence: TGCGCCAGCATCCCGGGGGGACTAGCGGGAGGCCTTCCCGACGAGCAGTACTTC. Its protein is CASIPGGLAGGLPDEQYF.

The chain recombines TRBV6-6 with TRBJ2-7, with D perhaps TRBD1 (6 bases). The V gene lost 6 bases and the J gene lost 4 bases, with 13 bases spanning the gap. This CDR3 is 13 amino acids long. The V gene's germline CDR1 is MNHNY and CDR2 SVGAGI (reference sequence). DNA for the CDR3: TGTGCCAGCAGCCACCGGACAGCGTACGAGCAGTACTTC. Translating gives CASSHRTAYEQYF.

The CDR3 reads CASSRQGYSNQPQHF. CDR3 nucleotides: TGTGCCAGCAGTCGACAGGGATATAGCAATCAGCCCCAGCATTTT. The V gene is TRBV28, the J gene TRBJ1-5; 7 bases are a match to TRBD1. V shed 5 bases and J 0 bases; nucleotides not matched to a gene: 4. This CDR3 spans 15 amino acids. Germline CDR1 MDHEN, CDR2 SYDVKM.